The entry below gives a single TCR beta chain sequence along with its context. Participant reports of clinical history set cohort assignment. The germline V gene encodes CDR1 MNHNS and CDR2 SASEGT. The CDR3 extends over 13 amino acids. Trimming took 8 bases from V and 2 from J; bases not matched to a gene: 5. This sample is part of a study of blood T cell repertoires in COVID-19. Authors' processing steps: By means of reference gene primer amplification, nucleated cell counts were estimated. The assay was immunoSEQ multiplex PCR, and TCRdb's table has in-frame clones only and misses some. D and trimming were read from the DNA, whereas the V and J calls and clone size are those reported in that table. The sample records over 250,000 clones, around 89% being singletons.

Sequencing was done on a sample of PBMCs or T cells enriched from blood (not recorded which). The V gene is TRBV6-1, the J gene TRBJ2-5, with TRBD2 identical over 7 bases. The receptor was isolated from a man aged 40-49 years who had recovered from COVID-19. For the CDR3, the DNA is TGTGCCAGCGGCCTAGCGGAGCAAGAGACCCAGTACTTC. It yields the protein CASGLAEQETQYF.